This TCR beta chain was identified during a study of technical replicates of blood from a few donors. This table comes from immunoSEQ multiplex PCR, and its TCRdb copy is limited to in-frame clones, with some not included. Here the sample spans 55,000 to 70,000 clones, 85% to 90% being singletons. Germline V gene data show CDR1 as SGHVS and CDR2 as FQNEAQ. Trimming left V 1 base short and J 7 bases short, with 13 bases between. The CDR3 length is 14 residues. This clonotype was sampled from a human donor in good health. Some clones in this sample may be carry-over from other donors' samples. Material: PBMCs. The chain combines TRBV7-8 with TRBJ1-2; D gene unclear. The CDR3 nucleotides read TGTGCCAGCAGCTTAGTTTCTGATAGAGCTGGCTACACCTTC. Amino acid sequence: CASSLVSDRAGYTF.